These T cell receptor beta chains were read from a single sample in a study of T cells expressing NK-cell markers. For each CDR3 protein, TCRdb gives one entry from its re-call of the 5' RACE reads, without DNA. The data show about 160,000 distinct CDR3 sequences, and the top ten clones hold approximately 18%. Sequencing was performed on blood T cells: a sorted CD56 or NKG2C T cell subset, CD4+ or CD8+ T cells, or bulk PBMC T cells (not recorded which). The receptors were sampled from a woman aged 18-70 years in good health. CDR3s include the opening cysteine and the closing phenylalanine or tryptophan.

J gene: TRBJ2-5
V gene: TRBV7-9
CDR3 protein: CASSLDGGQQETQYF

J gene: TRBJ2-1
V gene: TRBV5-8
CDR3 protein: CASSPRTHSYNEQFF

J gene: TRBJ2-5
V gene: TRBV12-3/TRBV12-4
CDR3 protein: CASTLTGGPETQYF

J gene: TRBJ1-6
V gene: TRBV7-9
CDR3 protein: CASSLGRGENSPLHF

J gene: TRBJ1-6
V gene: TRBV12-3/TRBV12-4
CDR3 protein: CASSSSQGSPLHF

J gene: TRBJ2-1
V gene: TRBV6-1
CDR3 protein: CASTIAGAENEQFF

J gene: TRBJ1-1
V gene: TRBV24-1
CDR3 protein: CATSAGDWTEAFF

J gene: TRBJ1-1
V gene: TRBV11-2
CDR3 protein: CASSLRVGQGDTEAFF

J gene: TRBJ1-2
V gene: TRBV12-3/TRBV12-4
CDR3 protein: CASSSLDSYGYTF

J gene: TRBJ2-1
V gene: TRBV4-1
CDR3 protein: CASSPIGLAGGRGNEQFF